This T cell receptor beta chain was sequenced during a study of immune evolution from preneoplasia to lung adenocarcinoma. Sequencing used immunoSEQ multiplex PCR; TCRdb keeps in-frame clones, though not all of them. The data contain approximately 4,200 clones, roughly nine tenths of them singletons. Patient tissue came from resections in Japan or China, 2014–2017. J gave up 4 bases and V 3 bases, and 11 bases lay outside the gene matches. The CDR3 is made up of 17 amino acids. Germline assignment: CDR1 KGHSH and CDR2 LQKENI. The sequenced sample was FFPE invasive lung adenocarcinoma tissue. This TCR derives from a person in their fifties with lung adenocarcinoma. The chain uses TRBV18 and TRBJ2-1, with 8 bases matching TRBD2. The CDR3 region is CASSPTGGTSLYNEQFF. CDR3 in DNA: TGTGCCAGCTCACCGACGGGAGGGACCTCCTTATACAATGAGCAGTTCTTC. Full variable domain (remainder filled in from reference TRBV18 and TRBJ2-1): NAGVMQNPRHLVRRRGQEARLRCSPMKGHSHVYWYRQLPEEGLKFMVYLQKENIIDESGMPKERFSAEFPKEGPSILRIQQVVRGDSAAYFCASSPTGGTSLYNEQFFGPGTRLTVL.